The 5 T cell receptor beta chains presented below share a single source sample, sequenced in a study of OX40 agonist ivuxolimab in advanced cancers. Libraries were prepared by immunoSEQ multiplex PCR; TCRdb keeps only in-frame clonotypes and omits some of them. The table shows roughly 46,000 clones, with over 75% occurring only once. The sample in question was CD4+ or CD8+ T cells sorted from blood, obtained in a trial of the OX40 agonist ivuxolimab. Receptors originate from an adult with an advanced solid tumor such as melanoma, head and neck, liver or kidney cancer.

This rearrangement joins TRBV6-5 to TRBJ2-5; D remains ambiguous. Deletions cut 2 bases from V and 7 bases from J, with 11 bases between. Germline loops: CDR1 MNHEY, CDR2 SVGAGI. This CDR3 comprises 13 residues. For the CDR3, the DNA is TGTGCCAGCAGTTACATGTCTGCTCGGACCCAGTACTTC. It specifies CASSYMSARTQYF.

V is TRBV27 and J is TRBJ1-6, with 9 bases that match TRBD1. After removal of 3 bases from V and 0 bases from J, the junction contained 6 bases not matched to a gene. The germline CDR1 and CDR2 sequences are MNHEY and SMNVEV (reference sequence). The CDR3 sequence is 18 residues long. The CDR3 DNA is TGTGCCAGCAGTTTCAAACAGGGGGCGAGCTCCTATAATTCACCCCTCCACTTT. Translating gives CASSFKQGASSYNSPLHF.

V is TRBV18 and J is TRBJ2-7; unclear D gene. The CDR3 contains 13 residues. V was pared by 5 bases and J by 5 bases, with 13 bases between. CDR1 and CDR2 from the germline V gene are KGHSH and LQKENI. The CDR3 loop is CASSWERHHEQYF. The CDR3, as DNA: TGTGCCAGCTCATGGGAAAGACACCACGAGCAGTACTTC.

The chain carries TRBV6-4 and TRBJ1-3; D unclear. CDR1 and CDR2 (germline): MRHNA, SNTAGT. V was trimmed by 6 bases and J by 0 bases, leaving 9 bases between them. The CDR3 length is 14 residues. The chain's CDR3 is CASSKTASGNTIYF. The CDR3 DNA reads as TGTGCCAGCAGCAAGACGGCCTCTGGAAACACCATATATTTT.

The rearrangement uses TRBV4-1 and TRBJ2-1; 11 bases are a match to TRBD2. CDR1 and CDR2 (germline): MGHRA, YSYEKL. V was pared by 0 bases and J by 5 bases, with 12 bases of the junction left unmatched. The CDR3 totals 19 residues. The DNA of the CDR3 is TGCGCCAGCAGCCAAGAATGGTTTAGCGGGGGGGCCTGGAACAATGAGCAGTTCTTC. Its protein product is CASSQEWFSGGAWNNEQFF.